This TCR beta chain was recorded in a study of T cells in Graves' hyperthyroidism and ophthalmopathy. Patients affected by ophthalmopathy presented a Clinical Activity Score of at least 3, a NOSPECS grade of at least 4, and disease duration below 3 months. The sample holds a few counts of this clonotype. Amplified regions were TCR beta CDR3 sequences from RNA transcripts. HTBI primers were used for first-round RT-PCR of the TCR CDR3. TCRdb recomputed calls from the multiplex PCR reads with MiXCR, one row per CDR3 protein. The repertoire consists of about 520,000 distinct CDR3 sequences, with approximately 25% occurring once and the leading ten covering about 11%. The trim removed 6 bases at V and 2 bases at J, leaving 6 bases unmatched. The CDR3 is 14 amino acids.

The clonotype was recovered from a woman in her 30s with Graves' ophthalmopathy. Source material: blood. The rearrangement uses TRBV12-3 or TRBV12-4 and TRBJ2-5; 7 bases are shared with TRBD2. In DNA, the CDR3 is TGTGCCAGCAGCCTGAGAGCGGGGCAAGAGACCCAGTACTTC. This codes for CASSLRAGQETQYF.